The 15 T cell receptor beta chains below come from one sample, sequenced in a study of CXCR4 blockade with PD-1 therapy in pancreatic cancer. Produced via immunoSEQ multiplex PCR; TCRdb's table is partial and in-frame only. This table holds about 6,000 clones, under 40% found once. The specimen was tumor tissue. The receptors shown here come from a human donor with pancreatic ductal adenocarcinoma.

This clone has only a few counts. The chain recombines TRBV14 with TRBJ1-3, with D maybe TRBD1 (5 bases). V was clipped by 3 bases and J by 6 bases, with 15 bases between them. This CDR3 is built from 15 residues. The germline V gene encodes CDR1 SGHDN and CDR2 FVKESK. The CDR3: CASSHPDGGINTIYF. In nucleotides, the CDR3 is TGTGCCAGCAGCCACCCTGATGGGGGAATAAACACCATATATTTT.

This clone was seen more than once but under ten times. The genes are TRBV7-5 and TRBJ2-3. TRBV7-5 is designated a pseudogene. The CDR3 is made up of 14 amino acids. The DNA for the CDR3 is TGTGCCAGCAGCTTGAAGGCTGGATCGGATACGCAGTATTTT. Translated, it gives CASSLKAGSDTQYF.

In this sample, this clone turned up a few times. J is TRBJ1-5 and V is TRBV28; 12 bases line up with TRBD1. With 6 bases clipped from V and 6 bases from J, the junction kept 12 bases outside the gene matches. Germline loops: CDR1 MDHEN, CDR2 SYDVKM. The CDR3 spans 17 residues. In DNA, the CDR3 is TGTGCCAGCAGCCCGGGACAGGGGGCTCGGATGGCTCAGCCCCAGCATTTT. Its translation: CASSPGQGARMAQPQHF.

The chain couples TRBV19 to TRBJ1-5; TRBD1 aligns across 12 bases. Trimming removed 2 bases from V and 7 bases from J; junction bases left unmatched: 9. This CDR3 is built from 17 residues. Germline assignment: CDR1 LNHDA and CDR2 SQIVND (reference sequence). CDR3 amino acids: CASSIPPGQGAGQPQHF. The CDR3 nucleotides are TGTGCCAGTAGTATACCACCGGGACAGGGGGCTGGACAGCCCCAGCATTTT.

This chain connects TRBV28 to TRBJ2-7; the match to TRBD2 covers 8 bases. V lost 2 bases, J lost 5 bases, and 11 bases stayed unmatched. Germline CDR1 reads MDHEN; CDR2 reads SYDVKM. The CDR3 sequence is 16 residues long. CDR3: CASSLRSGGGEDEQYF. The CDR3 coding sequence is TGTGCCAGCAGTTTAAGGTCGGGAGGGGGGGAAGACGAGCAGTACTTC.

Details on this clone: Additional DNA sequences in this sample encode the identical CDR3. The genes are TRBV5-1 and TRBJ1-3; D is unresolved. Germline CDR1 reads SGHRS; CDR2 reads YFSETQ. This CDR3 has 15 amino acids. V lost 8 bases and J 0 bases, leaving 15 bases between the germline ends. Written as DNA, the CDR3 is TGCGCCAGTTCCACGGGGAGAAGCTCTGGAAACACCATATATTTT. Translating gives CASSTGRSSGNTIYF. Together with reference TRBV5-1 and TRBJ1-3, the CDR3 gives the full variable domain: KAGVTQTPRYLIKTRGQQVTLSCSPISGHRSVSWYQQTPGQGLQFLFEYFSETQRNKGNFPGRFSGRQFSNSRSEMNVSTLELGDSALYLCASSTGRSSGNTIYFGEGSWLTVV.

The table lists this clone with a few counts. The J gene is TRBJ2-1, the V gene TRBV7-6, with 10 bases matching TRBD2. The V segment lost 5 bases and the J segment 2 bases; nucleotides outside the gene matches: 3. The CDR3 spans 15 residues. Per germline, CDR1 SGHVS and CDR2 FNYEAQ. The CDR3: CASSPSGSAYNEQFF. As DNA, the CDR3 is TGTGCCAGCAGCCCTAGCGGGAGTGCCTACAATGAGCAGTTCTTC.

A few counts support this clone. This chain joins TRBV10-3 and TRBJ1-1, with 8 bases identical to TRBD1. Trimming removed 10 bases from V and 2 bases from J; junction bases left unmatched: 12. Germline assignment: CDR1 ENHRY and CDR2 SYGVKD. This CDR3 is built from 15 residues. The CDR3 sequence: CASGRTGTGNTEAFF. CDR3 nucleotide sequence: TGTGCCAGCGGAAGGACCGGGACAGGTAACACTGAAGCTTTCTTT.

The gene calls are TRBV19 and TRBJ2-1; 7 nucleotides agree with TRBD1. J was trimmed by 5 bases and V by 7 bases; bases with no gene match: 11. The CDR3 contains 15 residues. Germline CDR1 is LNHDA and CDR2 is SQIVND (reference sequence). The CDR3 spells CASTIGTAINNEQFF. CDR3 sequence (DNA): TGTGCCAGTACCATAGGGACAGCCATCAACAATGAGCAGTTCTTC.

Only one count was recorded for this clone. This rearrangement joins TRBV15 to TRBJ1-5; 9 nucleotides match TRBD1. V was pared by 5 bases and J by 4 bases, with 9 bases of the junction left unmatched. Germline V gives CDR1 LNHNV, CDR2 YYDKDF (reference sequence). The CDR3 covers 16 residues. The chain's CDR3 is CATSERQGDPNQPQHF. DNA for the CDR3: TGTGCCACCAGCGAGCGACAGGGGGACCCAAATCAGCCCCAGCATTTT.

V gene TRBV18 combines with J gene TRBJ2-7, with D hard to call. V was clipped by 1 base and J by 3 bases, with 7 bases between them. The CDR3 has 13 residues. Germline CDR1 is KGHSH and CDR2 is LQKENI. In nucleotides, the CDR3 is TGTGCCAGCTCACCACGTACGGACTACGAGCAGTACTTC. This codes for CASSPRTDYEQYF. Together with reference TRBV18 and TRBJ2-7, the CDR3 gives the full variable domain: NAGVMQNPRHLVRRRGQEARLRCSPMKGHSHVYWYRQLPEEGLKFMVYLQKENIIDESGMPKERFSAEFPKEGPSILRIQQVVRGDSAAYFCASSPRTDYEQYFGPGTRLTVT.

This clone appeared a few times. The chain has TRBV6-7 and TRBJ2-2; 11 nucleotides line up with TRBD2. TRBV6-7 is annotated as an ORF whose role is uncertain. The V and J ends lost 4 bases and 10 bases, in that order; junction bases with no gene match: 8. The CDR3 loop spans 15 amino acids. CDR3 in DNA: TGTGCCAGCAGTTTAACCGGGACTAGCGGCGAGGAGCTGTTTTTT. The encoded protein is CASSLTGTSGEELFF.

V gene TRBV6-8 combines with J gene TRBJ1-1; 8 bases agree with TRBD1. V shed 5 bases, J shed 3 bases, and the junction held 8 bases outside the gene matches. The germline V gene encodes CDR1 MNHGY and CDR2 SAAAGT. This CDR3 spans 15 amino acids. Written as DNA, the CDR3 is TGTGCCAGCAGTCTCGGCAGGGGGCGTGACACTGAAGCTTTCTTT. Protein product: CASSLGRGRDTEAFF.

The chain links TRBV5-1 to TRBJ2-7, with TRBD2 identical over 11 bases. The length of the CDR3 is 14 residues. J was trimmed by 3 bases and V by 5 bases; bases with no gene match: 4. Looked up from germline, CDR1 is SGHRS and CDR2 is YFSETQ. The CDR3 is CASSLGTSGYEQYF. The CDR3, as DNA: TGCGCCAGCAGTCTGGGGACTAGCGGCTACGAGCAGTACTTC.

This clone is labeled large. The chain joins TRBV28 to TRBJ2-3; the D is unclear. This CDR3 contains 15 residues. From germline, CDR1 is MDHEN and CDR2 SYDVKM. Trimming removed 6 bases from V and 0 bases from J, with 13 bases in between. In nucleotides, the CDR3 is TGTGCCAGCAGCCCCTACGAATCTAGCACAGATACGCAGTATTTT. Translation: CASSPYESSTDTQYF.